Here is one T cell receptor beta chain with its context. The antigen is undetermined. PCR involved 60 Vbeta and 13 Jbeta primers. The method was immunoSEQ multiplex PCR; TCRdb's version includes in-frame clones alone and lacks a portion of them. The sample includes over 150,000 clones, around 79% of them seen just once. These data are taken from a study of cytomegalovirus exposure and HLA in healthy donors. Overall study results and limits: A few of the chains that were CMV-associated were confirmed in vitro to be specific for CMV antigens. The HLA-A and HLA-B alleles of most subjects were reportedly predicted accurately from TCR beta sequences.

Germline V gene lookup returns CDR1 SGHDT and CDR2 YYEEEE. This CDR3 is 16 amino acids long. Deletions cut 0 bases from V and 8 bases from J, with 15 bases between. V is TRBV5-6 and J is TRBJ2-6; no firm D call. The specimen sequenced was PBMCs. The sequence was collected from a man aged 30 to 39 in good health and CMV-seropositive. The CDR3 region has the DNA TGTGCCAGCAGCTTGGTCGCGGATTTAATGACCAACGTCCTGACTTTC. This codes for CASSLVADLMTNVLTF. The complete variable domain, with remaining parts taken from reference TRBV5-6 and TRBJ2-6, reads DAGVTQSPTHLIKTRGQQVTLRCSPKSGHDTVSWYQQALGQGPQFIFQYYEEEERQRGNFPDRFSGHQFPNYSSELNVNALLLGDSALYLCASSLVADLMTNVLTFGAGSRLTVL.